The 27 T cell receptor beta chains listed next were all sequenced from one sample in a study of blood T cell repertoires in COVID-19 (TCRdb year 2020). Library preparation was by the immunoSEQ multiplex PCR assay. What TCRdb holds here is the immuneACCESS table cut down to in-frame rearrangements. Part of the clones is not present; checked against another copy, under half of the missing clones reflect an unresolved V gene, and the others are unexplained. Within this sample are about 210,000 clones, with 70% to 90% of them counted one time only. The leading ten clones occupy around 4.7% of the sample. Sequencing was performed on PBMCs or T cells enriched from blood (not recorded which). The receptors originated from a man aged 25-45 years with acute COVID-19.

V gene TRBV3-1 (or the pseudogene TRBV3-2) combines with J gene TRBJ1-2, with a weak D call TRBD1 (6 bases). Germline lookup yields CDR1 LGHDT and CDR2 YNNKEL (reference sequence). This CDR3 spans 16 amino acids. The germline V and J ends were trimmed by 1 base and 2 bases, with 14 bases remaining between them. CDR3 sequence: CASSQGRTDKNYGYTF. The CDR3 DNA reads TGTGCCAGCAGCCAAGGACGGACAGATAAGAACTATGGCTACACCTTC.

Only a few counts were recorded for this clone. V is TRBV19 and J is TRBJ1-6; the D is unclear. V was shortened by 5 bases and J by 4 bases, with 9 bases between the two germline ends. Germline V gene data show CDR1 as LNHDA and CDR2 as SQIVND (reference sequence). The CDR3 is made up of 14 amino acids. For the CDR3, the DNA is TGTGCCAGTAGTTTAACAGCTTATAATTCACCCCTCCACTTT. This translates into CASSLTAYNSPLHF.

Points on this clone: Other DNA sequences within the sample encode an identical CDR3. V and J are TRBV7-3 and TRBJ1-6; no clear D gene. Per germline, CDR1 SGHTA and CDR2 FQGTGA. The length of the CDR3 is 13 residues. Trimming stripped 8 bases from V and 0 bases from J, with 5 bases between. CDR3 in amino acids: CASGSSYNSPLHF. The DNA for the CDR3 is TGTGCCAGCGGGAGCTCCTATAATTCACCCCTCCACTTT.

The chain couples TRBV10-1 to TRBJ1-1; the D gene is possibly TRBD1 (5 bases). Germline V gene lookup returns CDR1 WNHNN and CDR2 SYGVQD (reference sequence). V was cut by 2 bases and J by 4 bases, with 14 bases left in between. The CDR3 totals 15 residues. CDR3 region: CASSEGIMGGTEAFF. CDR3 nucleotide sequence: TGCGCCAGCAGTGAGGGTATTATGGGGGGCACTGAAGCTTTCTTT.

The chain joins TRBV7-2 to TRBJ1-1; no clear D. The CDR3 contains 12 residues. The V gene lost 3 bases and the J gene lost 4 bases, with 6 bases spanning the gap. Germline V gene lookup returns CDR1 SGHTA and CDR2 FQGNSA. The CDR3 region has the DNA TGTGCCAGCAGCTTGGCGGGCACTGAAGCTTTCTTT. Translated, it gives CASSLAGTEAFF. Based on the CDR3 plus reference TRBV7-2 and TRBJ1-1, the full variable domain is GAGVSQSPSNKVTEKGKDVELRCDPISGHTALYWYRQSLGQGLEFLIYFQGNSAPDKSGLPSDRFSAERTGGSVSTLTIQRTQQEDSAVYLCASSLAGTEAFFGQGTRLTVV.

This chain links TRBV6-1 with TRBJ1-1, with a possible D match to TRBD1 (5 bases). Trimming shortened V by 2 bases and J by 5 bases, and 12 bases separated the two germline ends. The CDR3 has 14 residues. Germline V gene sequence: CDR1 MNHNS, CDR2 SASEGT. CDR3 loop: CASSEWGGKTEAFF. The CDR3 coding sequence is TGTGCCAGCAGTGAATGGGGGGGGAAGACTGAAGCTTTCTTT.

The chain combines TRBV5-5 with TRBJ1-3; D is perhaps TRBD1 (6 bases). The CDR3 spans 15 residues. Looked up from germline, CDR1 is SGHKS and CDR2 is YYEKEE (reference sequence). V was shortened by 3 bases and J by 4 bases, with 14 bases between the two germline ends. CDR3 region: CASSYTWTAGNTIYF. DNA of the CDR3: TGTGCCAGCAGCTATACTTGGACAGCCGGAAACACCATATATTTT.

This chain links TRBV6-5 with TRBJ1-2; D gene ambiguous. CDR3 length: 12 amino acids. Looked up from germline, CDR1 is MNHEY and CDR2 is SVGAGI. Trimming pared 8 bases from V and 2 bases from J, leaving 9 bases between. CDR3 sequence reads: CASFSRNYGYTF. The CDR3 nucleotides read TGTGCCAGCTTCTCTCGGAACTATGGCTACACCTTC.

CDR3 nucleotide sequence: TGTGCCAGCTCACCACGACAGGGGGACACCGGGGAGCTGTTTTTT. Amino acid sequence: CASSPRQGDTGELFF. This chain uses TRBV18 with TRBJ2-2; TRBD1 agrees at 9 bases. In germline, CDR1 is KGHSH, CDR2 LQKENI. There are 15 residues in the CDR3. With 1 base clipped from V and 3 bases from J, the junction kept 0 bases outside the gene matches.

The chain couples TRBV18 to TRBJ1-6; 10 bases agree with TRBD1. The trim removed 3 bases at V and 9 bases at J, leaving 11 bases unmatched. The CDR3 is made up of 17 amino acids. Germline-derived CDR1 and CDR2 are KGHSH and LQKENI. CDR3 amino acids: CASSPMRLGTGVSPLHF. CDR3 DNA: TGTGCCAGCTCACCCATGAGGCTCGGGACAGGGGTTTCACCCCTCCACTTT.

V and J are TRBV7-6 and TRBJ2-3; TRBD1 agrees at 10 bases. The CDR3 runs to 16 residues. CDR1 and CDR2 (germline): SGHVS, FNYEAQ. Trimming took 2 bases from V and 1 from J; bases not matched to a gene: 3. The CDR3 DNA is TGTGCCAGCAGCTTATCGGACAGGGGGGGCACAGATACGCAGTATTTT. Protein: CASSLSDRGGTDTQYF.

This clone was detected once. This chain links TRBV3-1 (or the pseudogene TRBV3-2) with TRBJ1-6, with TRBD1 matching over 7 bases. Per germline, CDR1 LGHDT and CDR2 YNNKEL (reference sequence). V shed 4 bases and J 0 bases; nucleotides not matched to a gene: 15. The CDR3 length is 20 residues. The CDR3 coding sequence is TGTGCCAGCAGCCGAAAATCACCGGGACAGAGGAGCTCCTATAATTCACCCCTCCACTTT. It encodes CASSRKSPGQRSSYNSPLHF.

The CDR3 loop reads CASSLDRYLRNQPQHF. The CDR3 nucleotides read TGTGCCAGCAGCTTAGATCGGTACCTGCGCAATCAGCCCCAGCATTTT. J is TRBJ1-5 and V is TRBV11-3; D remains ambiguous. CDR3 size: 16 residues. V lost 0 bases, J lost 2 bases, and 11 bases lay in between. The germline V gene has CDR1 SGHNT and CDR2 YENEEA.

This clone was seen more than once but under ten times. The CDR3 coding sequence is TGTGCCAGCAGCCCCTCTTCAATGCGGTTTAACAATGAGCAGTTCTTC. Translation: CASSPSSMRFNNEQFF. This sequence joins TRBV7-7 and TRBJ2-1; D unclear. The V end was cut by 5 bases, the J end by 5 bases, with 19 bases between. The CDR3 has 16 amino acids. Germline-derived CDR1 and CDR2 are SSHAT and FNYEAQ (reference sequence).

This clone showed up just once. The chain has TRBV11-2 and TRBJ2-5; D is possibly TRBD2 (6 bases). In germline, CDR1 is SGHAT, CDR2 FQNNGV. V was clipped by 8 bases and J by 5 bases, with 15 bases between them. The CDR3 consists of 13 residues. DNA of the CDR3: TGTGCCAGCCGCATTTCTGCGGGGGAGACCCAGTACTTC. This sequence encodes CASRISAGETQYF.

The chain uses TRBV5-4 and TRBJ2-3, with 11 nucleotides matching TRBD1. V trimming: 3 bases; J trimming: 5 bases; junction bases outside the gene matches: 8. Germline-derived CDR1 and CDR2 are SGHNT and YYREEE (reference sequence). The CDR3 is made up of 16 amino acids. CDR3 sequence: CASSSAGQGAGDTQYF. Written as DNA, the CDR3 is TGTGCCAGCAGCTCAGCCGGACAGGGGGCAGGAGATACGCAGTATTTT.

The chain is built from TRBV15 and TRBJ1-5; possibly TRBD1 for D (6 bases). Trimming took off 5 bases at V and 4 bases at J, with 12 bases between the two ends. Germline V CDR1 and CDR2: LNHNV, YYDKDF (reference sequence). The CDR3 length is 14 residues. The chain's CDR3 is CATSSGQINQPQHF. In DNA, the CDR3 is TGTGCCACCAGCTCTGGACAGATAAATCAGCCCCAGCATTTT.

The V gene is TRBV27, the J gene TRBJ1-2; D remains ambiguous. This CDR3 is built from 14 residues. The V end was cut by 8 bases, the J end by 0 bases, with 13 bases between. Germline assignment: CDR1 MNHEY and CDR2 SMNVEV (reference sequence). The CDR3 DNA reads TGTGCCAGCGCCATTCGGAGAGCTAACTATGGCTACACCTTC. Translated, it gives CASAIRRANYGYTF.

The J gene is TRBJ1-1, the V gene TRBV6-6, with 8 nucleotides matching TRBD1. Germline V gene lookup returns CDR1 MNHNY and CDR2 SVGAGI (reference sequence). This CDR3 comprises 15 residues. V was clipped by 6 bases and J by 1 base; unmatched bases: 7. The CDR3 nucleotides read TGTGCCAGCAGCGACAGGGGTAGAGAGAACACTGAAGCTTTCTTT. This sequence encodes CASSDRGRENTEAFF.

The sample holds a few counts of this clone. The genes are TRBV19 and TRBJ1-2, with D uncertain. CDR1 and CDR2 from the germline V gene are LNHDA and SQIVND (reference sequence). Trimming took 8 bases from V and 5 from J, leaving 12 bases between them. There are 12 residues in the CDR3. The CDR3 protein is CASHGRAYGYTF. For the CDR3, the DNA is TGTGCCAGTCATGGGAGAGCATATGGCTACACCTTC.

This clone was seen more than once but under ten times. The chain recombines TRBV19 with TRBJ1-5, with D perhaps matching TRBD1 (5 bases). V was clipped by 4 bases and J by 3 bases, with 10 bases between them. CDR1 is LNHDA and CDR2 is SQIVND in the germline V gene (reference sequence). This CDR3 comprises 14 residues. In nucleotides, the CDR3 is TGTGCCAGTAGTAATCAGGGTACCAATCAGCCCCAGCATTTT. Residues: CASSNQGTNQPQHF.

The V and J genes are TRBV9 and TRBJ1-1, with no clear D. The germline CDR1 and CDR2 sequences are SGDLS and YYNGEE. The CDR3 is 15 residues long. The germline V and J ends were trimmed by 1 base and 4 bases, with 14 bases remaining between them. CDR3 coding DNA: TGTGCCAGCAGCGTATCAACAGTGCCCAGCACTGAAGCTTTCTTT. This codes for CASSVSTVPSTEAFF.

The V gene is TRBV28, the J gene TRBJ1-2; TRBD1 aligns across 7 bases. The CDR3 sequence is 15 residues long. V dropped 7 bases and J dropped 2; count of bases not matched to a gene: 10. Per the germline V gene, CDR1 is MDHEN and CDR2 is SYDVKM. The CDR3 nucleotides are TGTGCCAGCACCACGACAGGGAATACAAACTATGGCTACACCTTC. This gives the protein CASTTTGNTNYGYTF.

The V call is TRBV6-5, the J call TRBJ2-7; perhaps TRBD1 as D (6 bases). Germline V gene sequence: CDR1 MNHEY, CDR2 SVGAGI. V gave up 6 bases and J gave up 5 bases, with 8 bases separating them. The CDR3 is 11 residues long. The CDR3 DNA reads TGTGCCAGCAGACAGGGCAACGAGCAGTACTTC. It encodes CASRQGNEQYF.

The chain links TRBV18 to TRBJ1-1; TRBD1 might be the D (6 bases). The CDR3 length is 12 residues. V was cut by 1 base and J by 7 bases, with 7 bases left in between. Germline V CDR1 and CDR2: KGHSH, LQKENI. CDR3 bases: TGTGCCAGCTCACCACAAGGGGGTGAAGCTTTCTTT. Translation: CASSPQGGEAFF.

The rearrangement joins TRBV19 to TRBJ2-5; 12 positions match TRBD2. CDR1 is LNHDA, CDR2 SQIVND, per germline (reference sequence). The CDR3 runs 18 residues. Trimming removed 4 bases from V and 5 bases from J; junction bases left unmatched: 14. The CDR3 DNA is TGTGCCAGTAGTAGGGCTAGCGGGGGGGCGATCCTCCCGGAGACCCAGTACTTC. It translates to CASSRASGGAILPETQYF.

This clone was counted a few times. This chain joins TRBV5-1 and TRBJ2-3; 14 bases are shared with TRBD2. CDR1 and CDR2 (germline): SGHRS, YFSETQ. This CDR3 is built from 17 residues. V gave up 2 bases and J gave up 4 bases; unmatched junction bases: 6. Here the CDR3 reads CASSFGGTSGGADTQYF. Written as DNA, the CDR3 is TGCGCCAGCAGCTTCGGCGGGACTAGCGGGGGTGCAGATACGCAGTATTTT.